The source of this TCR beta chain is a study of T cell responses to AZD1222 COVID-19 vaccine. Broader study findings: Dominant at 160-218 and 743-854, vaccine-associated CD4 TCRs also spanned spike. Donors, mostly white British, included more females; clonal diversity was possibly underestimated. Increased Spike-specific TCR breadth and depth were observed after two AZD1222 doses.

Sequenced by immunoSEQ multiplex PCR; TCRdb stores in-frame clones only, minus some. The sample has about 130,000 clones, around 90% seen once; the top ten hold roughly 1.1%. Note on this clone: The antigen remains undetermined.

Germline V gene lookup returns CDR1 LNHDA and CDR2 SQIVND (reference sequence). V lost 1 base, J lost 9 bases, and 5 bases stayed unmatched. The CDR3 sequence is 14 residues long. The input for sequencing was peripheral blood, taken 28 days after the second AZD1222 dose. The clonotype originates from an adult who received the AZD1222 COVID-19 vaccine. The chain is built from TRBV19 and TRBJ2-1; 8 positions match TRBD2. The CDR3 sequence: CASSIAGGLGEQFF. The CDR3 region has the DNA TGTGCCAGTAGTATAGCGGGGGGGCTGGGTGAGCAGTTCTTC.